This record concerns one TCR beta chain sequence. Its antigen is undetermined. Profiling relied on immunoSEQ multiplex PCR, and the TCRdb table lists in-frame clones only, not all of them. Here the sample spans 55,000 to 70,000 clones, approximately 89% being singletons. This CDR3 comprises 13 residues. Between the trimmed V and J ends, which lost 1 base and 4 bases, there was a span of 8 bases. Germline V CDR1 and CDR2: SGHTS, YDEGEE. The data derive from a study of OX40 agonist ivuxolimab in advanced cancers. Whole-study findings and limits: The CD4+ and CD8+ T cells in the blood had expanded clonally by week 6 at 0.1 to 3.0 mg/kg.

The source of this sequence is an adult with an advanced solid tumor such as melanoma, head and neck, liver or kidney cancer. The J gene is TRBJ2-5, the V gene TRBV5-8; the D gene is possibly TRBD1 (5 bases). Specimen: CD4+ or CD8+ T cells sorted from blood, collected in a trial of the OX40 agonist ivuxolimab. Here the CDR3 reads CASSLRGGETQYF. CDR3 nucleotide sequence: TGTGCCAGCAGCTTGAGGGGTGGAGAGACCCAGTACTTC. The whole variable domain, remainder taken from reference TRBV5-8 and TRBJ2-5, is EAGVTQSPTHLIKTRGQQATLRCSPISGHTSVYWYQQALGLGLQFLLWYDEGEERNRGNFPPRFSGRQFPNYSSELNVNALELEDSALYLCASSLRGGETQYFGPGTRLLVL.